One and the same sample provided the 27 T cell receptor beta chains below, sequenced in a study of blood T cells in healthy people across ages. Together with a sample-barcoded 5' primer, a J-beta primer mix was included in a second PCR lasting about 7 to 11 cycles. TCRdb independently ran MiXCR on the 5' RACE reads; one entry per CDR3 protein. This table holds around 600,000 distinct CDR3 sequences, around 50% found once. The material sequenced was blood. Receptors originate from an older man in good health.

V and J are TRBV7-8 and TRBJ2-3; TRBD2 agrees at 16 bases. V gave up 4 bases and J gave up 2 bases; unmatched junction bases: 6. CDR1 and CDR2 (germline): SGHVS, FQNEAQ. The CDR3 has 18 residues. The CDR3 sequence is CASSWGLAGGPNTDTQYF. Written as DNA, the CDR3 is TGTGCCAGCAGCTGGGGACTAGCGGGGGGGCCTAACACAGATACGCAGTATTTT.

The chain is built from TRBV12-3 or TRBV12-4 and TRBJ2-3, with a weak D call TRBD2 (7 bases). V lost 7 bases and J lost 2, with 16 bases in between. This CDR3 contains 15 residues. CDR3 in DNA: TGTGCCAGCATCCTTGGGGGGGGCTACACAGATACGCAGTATTTT. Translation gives CASILGGGYTDTQYF.

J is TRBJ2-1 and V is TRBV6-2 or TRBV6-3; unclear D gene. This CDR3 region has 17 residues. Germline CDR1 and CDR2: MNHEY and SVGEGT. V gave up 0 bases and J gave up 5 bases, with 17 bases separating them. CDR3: CASSYSGLPESHNEQFF. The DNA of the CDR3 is TGTGCCAGCAGTTACTCTGGGCTCCCCGAAAGCCACAATGAGCAGTTCTTC.

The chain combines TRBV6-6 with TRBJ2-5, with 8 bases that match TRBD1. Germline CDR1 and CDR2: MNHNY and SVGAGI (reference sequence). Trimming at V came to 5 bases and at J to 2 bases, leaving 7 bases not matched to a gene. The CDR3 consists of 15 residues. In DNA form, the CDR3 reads TGTGCCAGCAGTGCTGGACAGGGCCATCAAGAGACCCAGTACTTC. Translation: CASSAGQGHQETQYF.

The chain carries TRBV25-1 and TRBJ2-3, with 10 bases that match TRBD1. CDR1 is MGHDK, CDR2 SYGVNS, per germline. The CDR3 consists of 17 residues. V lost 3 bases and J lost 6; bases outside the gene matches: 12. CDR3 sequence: CASSEPPGTGAGDTQYF. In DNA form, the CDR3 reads TGTGCCAGCAGTGAGCCCCCCGGGACAGGGGCTGGGGATACGCAGTATTTT.

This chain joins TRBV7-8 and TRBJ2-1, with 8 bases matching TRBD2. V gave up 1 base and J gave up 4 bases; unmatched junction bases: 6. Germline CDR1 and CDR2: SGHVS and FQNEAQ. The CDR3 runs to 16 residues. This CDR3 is CASSLVTGGRYNEQFF. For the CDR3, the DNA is TGTGCCAGCAGCTTAGTAACGGGAGGGCGGTACAATGAGCAGTTCTTC.

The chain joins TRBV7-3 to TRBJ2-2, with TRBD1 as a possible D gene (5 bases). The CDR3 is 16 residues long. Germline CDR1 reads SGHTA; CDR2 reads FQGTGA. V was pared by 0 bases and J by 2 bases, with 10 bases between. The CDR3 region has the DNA TGTGCCAGCAGCTTAACGGCCGGACAAAACACCGGGGAGCTGTTTTTT. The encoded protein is CASSLTAGQNTGELFF.

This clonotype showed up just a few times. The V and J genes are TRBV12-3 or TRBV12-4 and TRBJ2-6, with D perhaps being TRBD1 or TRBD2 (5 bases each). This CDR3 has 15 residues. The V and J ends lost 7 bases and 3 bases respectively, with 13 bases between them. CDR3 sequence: CASMMRGGGANVLTF. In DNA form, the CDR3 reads TGTGCCAGCATGATGAGGGGTGGTGGGGCCAACGTCCTGACTTTC.

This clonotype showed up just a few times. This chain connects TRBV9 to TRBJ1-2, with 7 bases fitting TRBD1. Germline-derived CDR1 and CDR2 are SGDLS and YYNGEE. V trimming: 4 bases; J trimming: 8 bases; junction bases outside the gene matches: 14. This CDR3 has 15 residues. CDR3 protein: CASSLRVAGGDGYTF. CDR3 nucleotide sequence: TGTGCCAGCAGCCTTAGGGTGGCAGGGGGAGACGGCTACACCTTC.

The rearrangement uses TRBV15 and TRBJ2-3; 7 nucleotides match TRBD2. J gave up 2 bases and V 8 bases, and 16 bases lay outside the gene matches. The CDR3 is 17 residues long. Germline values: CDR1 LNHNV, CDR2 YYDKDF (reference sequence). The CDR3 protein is CATGTLLAGENTDTQYF. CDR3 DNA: TGTGCCACCGGGACGTTGTTAGCGGGCGAAAACACAGATACGCAGTATTTT.

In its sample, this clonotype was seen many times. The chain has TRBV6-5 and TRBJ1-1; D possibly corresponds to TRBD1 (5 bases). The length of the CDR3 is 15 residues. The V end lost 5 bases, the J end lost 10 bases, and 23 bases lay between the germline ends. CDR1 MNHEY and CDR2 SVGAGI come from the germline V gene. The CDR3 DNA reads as TGTGCCAGCAGTCCCACCCGGCGGGACCCTTCTTCAGCTTTCTTT. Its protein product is CASSPTRRDPSSAFF.

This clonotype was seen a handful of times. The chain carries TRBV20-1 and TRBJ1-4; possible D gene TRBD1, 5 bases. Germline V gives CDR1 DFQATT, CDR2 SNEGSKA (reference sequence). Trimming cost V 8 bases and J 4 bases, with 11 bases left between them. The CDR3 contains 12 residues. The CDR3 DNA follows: TGCAGTACGGGGGGGTTTAATGAAAAACTGTTTTTT. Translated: CSTGGFNEKLFF.

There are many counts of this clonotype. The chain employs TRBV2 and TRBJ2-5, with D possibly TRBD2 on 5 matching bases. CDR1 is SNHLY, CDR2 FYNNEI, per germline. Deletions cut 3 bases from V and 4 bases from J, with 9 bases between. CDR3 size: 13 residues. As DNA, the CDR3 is TGTGCCAGCAGTGATGTAGGAGGAGAGACCCAGTACTTC. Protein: CASSDVGGETQYF.

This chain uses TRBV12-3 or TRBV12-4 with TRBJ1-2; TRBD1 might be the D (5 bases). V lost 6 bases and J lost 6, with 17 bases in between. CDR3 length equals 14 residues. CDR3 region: CASSRLEGRDGYTF. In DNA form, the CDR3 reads TGTGCCAGCAGCCGCCTCGAGGGGAGGGATGGCTACACCTTC.

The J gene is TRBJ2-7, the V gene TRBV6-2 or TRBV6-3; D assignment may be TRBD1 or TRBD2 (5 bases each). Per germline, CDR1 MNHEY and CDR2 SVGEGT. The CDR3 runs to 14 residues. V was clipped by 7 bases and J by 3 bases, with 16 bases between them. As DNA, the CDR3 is TGTGCCAGCACCGGGACCCTCGGGGACTACGAGCAGTACTTC. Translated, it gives CASTGTLGDYEQYF.

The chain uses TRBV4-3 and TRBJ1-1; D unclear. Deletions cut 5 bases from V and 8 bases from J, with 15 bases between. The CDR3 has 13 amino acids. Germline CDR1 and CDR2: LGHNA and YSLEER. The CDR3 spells CASSESLTGEAFF. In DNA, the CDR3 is TGCGCCAGCAGCGAATCACTGACCGGGGAAGCTTTCTTT.

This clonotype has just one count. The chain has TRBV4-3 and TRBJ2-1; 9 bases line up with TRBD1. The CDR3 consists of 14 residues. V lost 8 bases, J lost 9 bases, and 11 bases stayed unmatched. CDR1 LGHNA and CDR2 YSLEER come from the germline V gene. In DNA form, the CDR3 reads TGCGCCAGCGGCCGTAGACAGGGACAGGGTGAGCAGTTCTTC. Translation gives CASGRRQGQGEQFF.

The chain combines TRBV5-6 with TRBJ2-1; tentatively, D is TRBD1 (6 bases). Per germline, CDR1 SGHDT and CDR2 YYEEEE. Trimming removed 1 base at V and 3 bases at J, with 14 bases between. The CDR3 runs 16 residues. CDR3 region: CASSLTRTAIYNEQFF. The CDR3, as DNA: TGTGCCAGCAGCTTGACCAGGACAGCCATCTACAATGAGCAGTTCTTC.

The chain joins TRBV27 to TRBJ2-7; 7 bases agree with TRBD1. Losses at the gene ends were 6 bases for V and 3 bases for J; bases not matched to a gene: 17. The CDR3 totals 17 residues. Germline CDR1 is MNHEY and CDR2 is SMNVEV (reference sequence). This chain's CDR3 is CASSPKTPTGIFYEQYF. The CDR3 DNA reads TGTGCCAGCAGCCCTAAAACACCGACAGGGATATTCTACGAGCAGTACTTC.

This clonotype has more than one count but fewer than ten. The CDR3 nucleotides read TGTGCCTGGAGTGTAAATCGGAGGGACGATACGCAGTATTTT. Translating gives CAWSVNRRDDTQYF. The chain has TRBV30 and TRBJ2-3; D might be TRBD2 (6 bases). Between the trimmed V and J ends, which lost 0 bases and 6 bases, there was a span of 13 bases. Germline CDR1 GTSNPN, CDR2 SVGIG (reference sequence). The CDR3 sequence is 14 residues long.

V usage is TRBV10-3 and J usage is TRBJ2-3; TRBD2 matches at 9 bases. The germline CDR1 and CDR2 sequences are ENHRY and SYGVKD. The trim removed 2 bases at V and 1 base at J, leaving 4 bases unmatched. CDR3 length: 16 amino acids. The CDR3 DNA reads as TGTGCCATCAGTGAGCTCAGCGGGGGGCGCACAGATACGCAGTATTTT. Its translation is CAISELSGGRTDTQYF.

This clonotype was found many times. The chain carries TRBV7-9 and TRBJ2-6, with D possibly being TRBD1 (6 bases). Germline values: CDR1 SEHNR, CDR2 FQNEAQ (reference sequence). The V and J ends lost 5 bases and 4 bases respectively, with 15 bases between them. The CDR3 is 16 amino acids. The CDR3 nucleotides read TGTGCCAGCAGCCCGATTAACAGGGCCGGGGCCAACGTCCTGACTTTC. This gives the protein CASSPINRAGANVLTF.

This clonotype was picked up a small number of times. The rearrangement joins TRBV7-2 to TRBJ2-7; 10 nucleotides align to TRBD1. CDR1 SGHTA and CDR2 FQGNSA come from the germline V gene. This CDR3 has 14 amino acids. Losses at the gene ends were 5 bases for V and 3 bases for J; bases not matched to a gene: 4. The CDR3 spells CASSLTGGNYEQYF. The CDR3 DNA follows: TGTGCCAGCAGCCTGACAGGGGGCAACTACGAGCAGTACTTC.

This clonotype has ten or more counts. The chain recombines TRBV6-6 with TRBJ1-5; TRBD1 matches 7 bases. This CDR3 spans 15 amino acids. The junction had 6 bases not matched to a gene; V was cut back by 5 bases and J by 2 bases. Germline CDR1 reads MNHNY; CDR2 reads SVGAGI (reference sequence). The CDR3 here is CASSPYRGGNQPQHF. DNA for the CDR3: TGTGCCAGCAGTCCCTACAGGGGAGGCAATCAGCCCCAGCATTTT.

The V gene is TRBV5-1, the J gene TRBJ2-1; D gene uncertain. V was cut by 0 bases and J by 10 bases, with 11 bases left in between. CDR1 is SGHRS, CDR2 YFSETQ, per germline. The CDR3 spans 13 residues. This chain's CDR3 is CASSLGPMGEQFF. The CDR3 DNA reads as TGCGCCAGCAGCTTGGGGCCCATGGGAGAGCAGTTCTTC.

CDR3 residues: CASSQQGTGTEAFF. The CDR3 DNA sequence: TGTGCCAGCAGCCAACAGGGTACAGGCACTGAAGCTTTCTTT. The V call is TRBV6-1, the J call TRBJ1-1, with D possibly matching TRBD1 (6 bases). This CDR3 region has 14 residues. Trimming cost V 6 bases and J 4 bases, with 15 bases left between them. The germline gives CDR1 MNHNS, CDR2 SASEGT.

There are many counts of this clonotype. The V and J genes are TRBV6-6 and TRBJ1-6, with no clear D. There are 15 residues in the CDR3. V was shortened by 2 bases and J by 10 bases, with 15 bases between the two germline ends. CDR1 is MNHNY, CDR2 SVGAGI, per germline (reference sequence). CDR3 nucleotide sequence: TGTGCCAGCAGTTACACCACCCGCCCGACCTCACCCCTCCACTTT. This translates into CASSYTTRPTSPLHF.